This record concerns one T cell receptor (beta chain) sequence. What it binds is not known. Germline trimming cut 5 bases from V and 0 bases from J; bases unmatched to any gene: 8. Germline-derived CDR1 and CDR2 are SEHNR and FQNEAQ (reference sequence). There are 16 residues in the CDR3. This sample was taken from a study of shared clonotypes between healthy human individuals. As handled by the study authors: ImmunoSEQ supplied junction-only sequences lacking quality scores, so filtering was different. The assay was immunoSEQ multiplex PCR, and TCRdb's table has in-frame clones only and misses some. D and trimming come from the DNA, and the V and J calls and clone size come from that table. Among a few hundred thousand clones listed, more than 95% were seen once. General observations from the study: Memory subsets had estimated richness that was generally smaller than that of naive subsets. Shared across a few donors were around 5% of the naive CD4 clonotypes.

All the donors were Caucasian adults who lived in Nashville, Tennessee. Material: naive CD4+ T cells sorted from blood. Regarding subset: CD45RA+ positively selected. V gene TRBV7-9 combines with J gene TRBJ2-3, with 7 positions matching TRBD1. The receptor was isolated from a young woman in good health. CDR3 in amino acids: CASSGRDSLSTDTQYF. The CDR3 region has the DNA TGTGCCAGCAGCGGTCGGGACAGCCTTAGCACAGATACGCAGTATTTT.